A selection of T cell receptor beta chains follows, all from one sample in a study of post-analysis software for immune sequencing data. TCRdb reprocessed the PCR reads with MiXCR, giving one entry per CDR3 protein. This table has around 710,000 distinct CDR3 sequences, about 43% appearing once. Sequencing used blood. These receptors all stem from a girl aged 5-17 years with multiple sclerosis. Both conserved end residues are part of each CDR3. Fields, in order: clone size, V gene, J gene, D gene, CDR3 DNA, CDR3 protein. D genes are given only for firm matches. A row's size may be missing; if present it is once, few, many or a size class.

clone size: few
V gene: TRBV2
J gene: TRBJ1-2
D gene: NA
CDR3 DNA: TGTGCCAGCAGTGAAGGGCGACAGAGCAACTATGGCTACACCTTC
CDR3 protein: CASSEGRQSNYGYTF

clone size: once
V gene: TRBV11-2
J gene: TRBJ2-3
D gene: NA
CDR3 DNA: TGTGCCAGCAGCATCTACGACAGAGATACGCAGTATTTT
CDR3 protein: CASSIYDRDTQYF

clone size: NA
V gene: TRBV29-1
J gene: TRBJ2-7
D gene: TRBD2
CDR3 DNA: TGCAGCGCCCATAGCGGGAACAACGAGCAGTACTTC
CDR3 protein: CSAHSGNNEQYF

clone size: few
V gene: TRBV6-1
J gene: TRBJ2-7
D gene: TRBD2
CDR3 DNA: TGTGCCAGCAGTGAAGCTACTAGCGGGAGTTACGAGCAGTACTTC
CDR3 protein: CASSEATSGSYEQYF

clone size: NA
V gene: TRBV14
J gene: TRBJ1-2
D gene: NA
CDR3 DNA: TGTGCCAGCAGCCAAGATAGGAACAGGGTATGGTATGGCTACACCTTC
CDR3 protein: CASSQDRNRVWYGYTF

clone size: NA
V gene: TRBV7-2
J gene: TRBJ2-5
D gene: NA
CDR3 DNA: TGTGCCAGCAGCTCAGGGACAAAGCCTCAAGAGACCCAGTACTTC
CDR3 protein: CASSSGTKPQETQYF

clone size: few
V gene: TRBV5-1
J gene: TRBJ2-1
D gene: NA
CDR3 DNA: TGCGCCAGCAGCTTGGGGAAAGAGACCCAGTTCTTC
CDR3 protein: CASSLGKETQFF

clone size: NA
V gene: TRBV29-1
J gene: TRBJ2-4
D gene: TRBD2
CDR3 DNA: TGCAGCGTTGAAGGGGGACTAGCGGGAGTCTTTAATGAGCAGTACTTC
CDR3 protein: CSVEGGLAGVFNEQYF

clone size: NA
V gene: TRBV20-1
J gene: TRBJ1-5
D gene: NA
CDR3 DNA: TGCAGTGCAGCTAGGGGGGACCAGCCCCAGCATTTT
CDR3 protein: CSAARGDQPQHF

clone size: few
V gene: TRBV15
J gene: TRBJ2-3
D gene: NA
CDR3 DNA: TGTGCCACCAGCAGAGGTGGAAACACAGATACGCAGTATTTT
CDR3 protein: CATSRGGNTDTQYF

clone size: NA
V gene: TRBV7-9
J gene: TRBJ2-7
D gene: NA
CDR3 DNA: TGTGCCAGCAGCTTAGGGTCCGGGAGTGGCTCCTACGAGCAGTACTTC
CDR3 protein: CASSLGSGSGSYEQYF

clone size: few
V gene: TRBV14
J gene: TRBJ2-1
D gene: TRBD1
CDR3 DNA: TGTGCCAGCAGCCCGAGACAGGGGGCGTCGGACAATGAGCAGTTCTTC
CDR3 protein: CASSPRQGASDNEQFF

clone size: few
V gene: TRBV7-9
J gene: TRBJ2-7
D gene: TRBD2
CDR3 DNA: TGTGCCAGCAGCGAGCTTAGCGGGAGCTCCTACGAGCAGTACTTC
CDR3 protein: CASSELSGSSYEQYF

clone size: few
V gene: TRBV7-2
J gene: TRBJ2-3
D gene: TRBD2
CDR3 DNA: TGTGCCAGCAGCTTAAGTAAGGGGCTAGCGGGACGTTACACAGATACGCAGTATTTT
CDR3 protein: CASSLSKGLAGRYTDTQYF

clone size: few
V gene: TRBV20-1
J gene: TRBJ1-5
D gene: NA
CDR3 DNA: TGCAGTGCTAGAGGGCATCAGCCCCAGCATTTT
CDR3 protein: CSARGHQPQHF

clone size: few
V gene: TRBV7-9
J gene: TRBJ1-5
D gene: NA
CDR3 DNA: TGTGCCAGCAGCGGGGCAGATCGGCCCCAGCATTTT
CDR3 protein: CASSGADRPQHF

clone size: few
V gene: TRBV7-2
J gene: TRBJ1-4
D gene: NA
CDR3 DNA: TGTGCCAGCACCCCTAATGGGGGGGTTGGCGAAAAACTGTTTTTT
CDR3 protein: CASTPNGGVGEKLFF

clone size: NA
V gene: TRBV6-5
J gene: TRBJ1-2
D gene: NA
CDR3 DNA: TGTGCCAGCAGGCAGGGGAGTTATGGCTACACCTTC
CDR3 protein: CASRQGSYGYTF

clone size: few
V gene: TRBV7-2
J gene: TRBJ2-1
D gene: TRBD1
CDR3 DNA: TGTGCCAGCAGCGCATTACAGGGGAATGAGCAGTTCTTC
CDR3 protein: CASSALQGNEQFF

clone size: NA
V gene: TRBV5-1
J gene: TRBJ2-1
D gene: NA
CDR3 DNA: TGCGCCAGCAGCTTGGGCGGAGGGGATTTCAATGAGCAGTTCTTC
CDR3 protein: CASSLGGGDFNEQFF

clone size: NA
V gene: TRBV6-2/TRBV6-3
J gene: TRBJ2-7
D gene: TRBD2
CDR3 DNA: TGTGCCAGCAGGCGGCTAGCGGGAACCTACGAGCAGTACTTC
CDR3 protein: CASRRLAGTYEQYF

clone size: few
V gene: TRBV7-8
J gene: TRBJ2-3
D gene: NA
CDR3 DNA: TGTGCCAGCAGCTTAGGTGGCAGGGGAAGAACAGATACGCAGTATTTT
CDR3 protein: CASSLGGRGRTDTQYF

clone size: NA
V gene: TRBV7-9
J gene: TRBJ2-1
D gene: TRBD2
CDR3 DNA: TGTGCCAGCAGCTCCACTAGCGGGGTCGAAAATGAGCAGTTCTTC
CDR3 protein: CASSSTSGVENEQFF

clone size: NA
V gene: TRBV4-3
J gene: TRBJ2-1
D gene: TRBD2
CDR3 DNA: TGCGCCAGCAGCCATCGACTAGCGGTCTCCTACAATGAGCAGTTCTTC
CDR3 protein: CASSHRLAVSYNEQFF

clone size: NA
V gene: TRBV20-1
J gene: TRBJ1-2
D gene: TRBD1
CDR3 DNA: TGCAGTGCTAGAGATTTCACAGGGGCGAGTAGTGGCTACACCTTC
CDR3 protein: CSARDFTGASSGYTF

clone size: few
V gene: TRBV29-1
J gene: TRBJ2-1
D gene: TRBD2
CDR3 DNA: TGCAGCGTTGAAGATATTTGGGCGGGAGGCCTGTTCTTC
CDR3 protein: CSVEDIWAGGLFF

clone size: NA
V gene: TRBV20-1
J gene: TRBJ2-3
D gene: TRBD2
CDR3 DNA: TGCAGTGCTGAGAAGGGACTAGCGGGCCCCACAGATACGCAGTATTTT
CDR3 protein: CSAEKGLAGPTDTQYF

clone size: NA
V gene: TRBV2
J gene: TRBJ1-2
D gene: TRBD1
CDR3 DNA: TGTGCCAGCACGAATACCGGGACAGGGCTAGATGGCTACACCTTC
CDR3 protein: CASTNTGTGLDGYTF

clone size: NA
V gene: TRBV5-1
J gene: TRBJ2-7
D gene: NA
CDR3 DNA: TGCGCCAGCAGCTACCGGGGCCGAACCGACGAGCAGTACTTC
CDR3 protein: CASSYRGRTDEQYF

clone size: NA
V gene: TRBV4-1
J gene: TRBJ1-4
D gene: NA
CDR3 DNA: TGCGCCAGCAGCCAAGACCCCGGGACACCCGTGGTAAAACTGTTTTTT
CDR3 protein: CASSQDPGTPVVKLFF

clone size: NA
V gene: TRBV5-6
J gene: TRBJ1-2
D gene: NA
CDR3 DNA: TGTGCCAGCAGCCAGTTCTATCGTCGGGGCCAGAACTATGGCTACACCTTC
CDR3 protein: CASSQFYRRGQNYGYTF

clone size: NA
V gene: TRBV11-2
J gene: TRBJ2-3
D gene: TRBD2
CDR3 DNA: TGTGCCAGCAGTTACGCAAAAGGACTAGCGGGTGGAGATACGCAGTATTTT
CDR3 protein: CASSYAKGLAGGDTQYF

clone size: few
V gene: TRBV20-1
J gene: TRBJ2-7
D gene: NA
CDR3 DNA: TGCAGTGCTAGAGATGGCGGACAGTACTACGAGCAGTACTTC
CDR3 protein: CSARDGGQYYEQYF

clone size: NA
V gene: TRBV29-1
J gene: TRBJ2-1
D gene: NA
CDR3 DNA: TGCAGCGTTCCCGGATTGGGTGAGCAGTTCTTC
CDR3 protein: CSVPGLGEQFF

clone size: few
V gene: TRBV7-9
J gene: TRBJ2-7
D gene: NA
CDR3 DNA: TGTGCCAGCCAGCCCGGGTCTCGAGCCTACGAGCAGTACTTC
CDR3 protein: CASQPGSRAYEQYF

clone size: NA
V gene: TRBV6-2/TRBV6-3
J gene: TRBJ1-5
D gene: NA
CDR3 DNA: TGTGCCAGCAGTTCCGGGGGTACCTATAGCAATCAGCCCCAGCATTTT
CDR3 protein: CASSSGGTYSNQPQHF

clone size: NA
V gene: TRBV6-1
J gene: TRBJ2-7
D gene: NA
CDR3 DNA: TGTGCCAGCAGTGTAACCGGTTGGCCCTACGAGCAGTACTTC
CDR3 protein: CASSVTGWPYEQYF

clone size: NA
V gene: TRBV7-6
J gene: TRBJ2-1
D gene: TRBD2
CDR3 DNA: TGTGCCAGCAGCTTTCGGACTAGCGGGAGCGATGGGCAGTTCTTC
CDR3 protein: CASSFRTSGSDGQFF

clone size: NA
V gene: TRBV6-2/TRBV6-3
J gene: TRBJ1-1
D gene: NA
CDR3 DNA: TGTGCCAGCACCTACGATAGGGCCAGGACTAGGAACACTGAAGCTTTCTTT
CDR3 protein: CASTYDRARTRNTEAFF

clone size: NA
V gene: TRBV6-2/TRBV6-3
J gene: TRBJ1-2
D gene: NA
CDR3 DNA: TGTGCCAGCAGCCGGGACACCGCCTATGGCTACACCTTC
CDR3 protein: CASSRDTAYGYTF

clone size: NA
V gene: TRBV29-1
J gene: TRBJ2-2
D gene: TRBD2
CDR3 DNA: TGCAGCGTTGATGGCGGGAGGGCCGGGGAGCTGTTTTTT
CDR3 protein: CSVDGGRAGELFF

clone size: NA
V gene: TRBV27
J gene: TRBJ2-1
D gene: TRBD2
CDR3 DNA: TGTGCCAGCAGTTTAGGAGCGGGAGTATCCTACAATGAGCAGTTCTTC
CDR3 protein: CASSLGAGVSYNEQFF

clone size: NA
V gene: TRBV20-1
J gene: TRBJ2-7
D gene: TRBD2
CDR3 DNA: TGCAGTGCTAGAGATTTGATGGCGGGAGCGCACGAGCAGTACTTC
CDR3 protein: CSARDLMAGAHEQYF

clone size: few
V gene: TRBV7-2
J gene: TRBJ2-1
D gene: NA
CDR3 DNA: TGTGCCAGCAGCTTGGAGACTCAGTACTACAATGGGCAGTTCTTC
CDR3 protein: CASSLETQYYNGQFF

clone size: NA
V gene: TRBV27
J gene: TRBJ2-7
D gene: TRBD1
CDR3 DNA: TGTGCCAGCAGTTTAATGGGACAGGGGGATTGGGGCTACGAGCAGTACTTC
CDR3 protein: CASSLMGQGDWGYEQYF

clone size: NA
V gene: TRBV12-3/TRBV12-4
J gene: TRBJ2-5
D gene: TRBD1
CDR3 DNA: TGTGCCAGCAGTTCCACAGACAGGGAAGTCGGGACCCAGTACTTC
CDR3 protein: CASSSTDREVGTQYF

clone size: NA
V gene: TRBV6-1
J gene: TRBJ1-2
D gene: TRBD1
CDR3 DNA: TGTGCCAGCAGTGAGGACAGGGAAGACTATGGCTACACCTTC
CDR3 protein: CASSEDREDYGYTF

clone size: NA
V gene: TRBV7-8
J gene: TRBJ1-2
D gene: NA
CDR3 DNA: TGTGCCAGCAGCGTGCTTCTGGGGGATCTGGGCTATGGCTACACCTTC
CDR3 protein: CASSVLLGDLGYGYTF

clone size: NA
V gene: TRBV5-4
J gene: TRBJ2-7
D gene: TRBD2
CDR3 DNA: TGTGCCAGCAGCTTGAGGGGTGGGACTAGTTCGTTCGAGCAGTACTTC
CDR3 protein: CASSLRGGTSSFEQYF

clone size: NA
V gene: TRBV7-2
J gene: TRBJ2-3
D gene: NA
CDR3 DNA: TGTGCCAGCAGCTCTGCTCTTGCAGATACGCAGTATTTT
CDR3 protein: CASSSALADTQYF

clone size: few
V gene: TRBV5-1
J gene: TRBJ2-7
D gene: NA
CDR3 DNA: TGCGCCAGCAGCGGTCAGATGAGCTCCTACGAGCAGTACTTC
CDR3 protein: CASSGQMSSYEQYF

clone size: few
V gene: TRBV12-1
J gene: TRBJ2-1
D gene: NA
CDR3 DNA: TGTGCCAGCAGCTTTGATGAGGGAGGGGTCAATGAGCAGTTCTTC
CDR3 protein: CASSFDEGGVNEQFF

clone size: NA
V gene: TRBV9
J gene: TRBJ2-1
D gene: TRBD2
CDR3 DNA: TGTGCCAGCAGCGTAGACCCAGCGGGATTAGACAATGAGCAGTTCTTC
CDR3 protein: CASSVDPAGLDNEQFF